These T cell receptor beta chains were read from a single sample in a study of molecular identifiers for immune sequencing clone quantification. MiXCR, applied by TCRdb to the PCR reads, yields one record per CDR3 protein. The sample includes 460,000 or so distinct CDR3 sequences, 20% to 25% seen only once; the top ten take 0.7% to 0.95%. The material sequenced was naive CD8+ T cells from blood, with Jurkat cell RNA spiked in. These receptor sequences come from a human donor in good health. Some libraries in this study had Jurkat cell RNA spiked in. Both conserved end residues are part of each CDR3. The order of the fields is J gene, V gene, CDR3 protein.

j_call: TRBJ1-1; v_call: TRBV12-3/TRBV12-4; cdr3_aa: CASSTDRVNTEAFF
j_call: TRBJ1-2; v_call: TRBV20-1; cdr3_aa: CSASSGYGYTF
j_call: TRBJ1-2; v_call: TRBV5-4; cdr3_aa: CASSGDSGYGYTF
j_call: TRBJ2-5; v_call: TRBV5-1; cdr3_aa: CASKQAGAQETQYF
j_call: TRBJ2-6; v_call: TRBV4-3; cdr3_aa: CASSQALGANVLTF
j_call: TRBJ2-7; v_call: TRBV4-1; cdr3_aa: CASSLTGVPYEQYF
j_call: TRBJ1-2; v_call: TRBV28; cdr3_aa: CASSLYGGAPYGYTF
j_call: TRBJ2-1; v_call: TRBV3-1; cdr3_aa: CASSQEGGGGAYNEQFF
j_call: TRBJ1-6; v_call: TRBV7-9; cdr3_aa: CASSPPRAGSDSPLHF
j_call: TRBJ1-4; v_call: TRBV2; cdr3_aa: CASLHLNEKLFF
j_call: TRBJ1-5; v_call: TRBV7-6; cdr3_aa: CARSSGYSNQPQHF
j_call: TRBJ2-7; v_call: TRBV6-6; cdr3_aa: CASTDGGQGIYEQYF
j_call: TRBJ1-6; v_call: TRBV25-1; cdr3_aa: CASTRGGNSPLHF
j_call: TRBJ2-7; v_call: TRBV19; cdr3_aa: CASSKTGQSYEQYF
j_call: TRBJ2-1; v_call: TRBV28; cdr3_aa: CASSPRLAGAINEQFF
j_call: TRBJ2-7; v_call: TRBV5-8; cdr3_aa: CARSLDQLKGFEQYF
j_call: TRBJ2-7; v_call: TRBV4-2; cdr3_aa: CASSPPQREGYREQYF
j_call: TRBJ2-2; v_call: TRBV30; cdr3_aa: CAWSVGTWTGELFF
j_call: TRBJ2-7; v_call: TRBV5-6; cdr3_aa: CASRFGDYEQYF
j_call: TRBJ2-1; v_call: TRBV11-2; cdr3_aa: CASSLVERTYNEQFF
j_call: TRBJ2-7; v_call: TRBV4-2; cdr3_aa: CASSQEGRGLSYEQYF
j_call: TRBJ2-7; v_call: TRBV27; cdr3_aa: CASSSTSGSWYEQYF
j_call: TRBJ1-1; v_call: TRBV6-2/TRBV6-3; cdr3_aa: CASSYYADTEAFF
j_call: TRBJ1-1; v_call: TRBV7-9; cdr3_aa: CASSPRGDSVNTEAFF
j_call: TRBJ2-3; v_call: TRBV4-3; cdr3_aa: CASSQDLLIAGGQVLGTDTQYF
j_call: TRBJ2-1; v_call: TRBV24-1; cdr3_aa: CATSDLFHNEQFF
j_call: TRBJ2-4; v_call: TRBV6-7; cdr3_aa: CASNLAGVAKNIQYF
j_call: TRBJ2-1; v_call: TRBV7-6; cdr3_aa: CASSPFPQTTSGQGAQVEQFF
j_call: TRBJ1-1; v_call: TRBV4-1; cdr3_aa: CASSQDNAVNTEAFF
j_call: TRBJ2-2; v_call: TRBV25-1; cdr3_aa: CASSEGLAGLAGELFF
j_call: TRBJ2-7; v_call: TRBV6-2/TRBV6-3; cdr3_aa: CASAGTLAQYF
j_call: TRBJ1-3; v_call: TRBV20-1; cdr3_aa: CSARDYRSGNTIYF
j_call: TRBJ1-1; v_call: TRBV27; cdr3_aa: CASSNPARRQGVDTEAFF
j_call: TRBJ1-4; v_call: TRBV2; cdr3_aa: CASSSTLQATNEKLFF
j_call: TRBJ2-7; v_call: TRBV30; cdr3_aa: CAWAGAYEQYF
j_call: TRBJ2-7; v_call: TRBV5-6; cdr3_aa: CVSSLPERGPYEQYF
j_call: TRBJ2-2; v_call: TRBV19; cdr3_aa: CASSIYVGELFF
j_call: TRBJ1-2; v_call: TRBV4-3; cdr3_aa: CASSQEPVPNYGYTF
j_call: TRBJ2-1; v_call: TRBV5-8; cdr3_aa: CASSGWAGRSYNEQFF
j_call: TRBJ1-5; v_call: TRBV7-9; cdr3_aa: CAGSLAGQLPSRVLHF
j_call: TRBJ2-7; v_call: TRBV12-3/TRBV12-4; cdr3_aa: CASSFVRPYEQYF
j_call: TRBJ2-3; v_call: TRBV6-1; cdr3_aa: CASSEAQWAGVSTDTQYF
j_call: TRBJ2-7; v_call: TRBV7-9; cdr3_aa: CACSFQDTEQYF
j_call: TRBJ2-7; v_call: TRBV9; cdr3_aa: CASSPGTGGTYEQYF
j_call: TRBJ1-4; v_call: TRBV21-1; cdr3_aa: CASSNGTPTNEKLFF
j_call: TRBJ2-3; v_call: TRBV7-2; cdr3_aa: CASSHPGEAGGPTDTQYF
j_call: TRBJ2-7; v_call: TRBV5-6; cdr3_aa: CASSLAGTGRGSEQYF
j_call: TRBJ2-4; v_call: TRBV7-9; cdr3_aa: CASSLADSIIQYF